This TCR beta chain was retrieved from a study of Graves' ophthalmopathy and Graves' hyperthyroidism. Across the study: Peripheral blood was collected at initial diagnosis, before any treatment.

Excluded: other autoimmune disease, uncontrolled infection, pregnancy or lactation. CDR3 length equals 14 residues. V lost 6 bases and J lost 4, with 13 bases in between. CDR1 and CDR2 from the germline V gene are MNHEY and SVGEGT. RNA transcripts were the source from which TCR beta CDR3 regions were amplified. Amplification began with first-round RT-PCR using HTBI primers, then second-round multiplex PCR was performed. One entry per CDR3 protein, called by TCRdb with MiXCR from the multiplex PCR reads. The sample has almost 750,000 distinct CDR3 sequences; 35% to 50% are singletons. The chain is built from TRBV6-2 or TRBV6-3 and TRBJ1-5; possibly TRBD1 for D (6 bases). This receptor was identified in an adult man with Graves' ophthalmopathy. Sequencing was carried out using peripheral blood. The CDR3, as DNA: TGTGCCAGCAGCCTAACAGGGTTTAATCAGCCCCAGCATTTT. This sequence encodes CASSLTGFNQPQHF.